The 27 T cell receptor beta chains presented below share a single source sample, sequenced in a study of radiotherapy plus CTLA-4 blockade in lung cancer. Here immunoSEQ multiplex PCR was the method, and the copy in TCRdb shows in-frame clones only, minus some. This sample has roughly 90,000 clones, with around 76% found just once. This material consisted of peripheral blood, taken from a patient treated with radiotherapy plus ipilimumab. The receptors here all came from a human donor with non-small cell lung cancer who had a partial response to radiotherapy plus ipilimumab. Some clones in this sample may be carry-over from other donors' samples.

This chain connects TRBV2 to TRBJ2-5, with D uncertain. This CDR3 has 14 residues. V was shortened by 6 bases and J by 5 bases, with 16 bases between the two germline ends. The V gene's germline CDR1 is SNHLY and CDR2 FYNNEI. The DNA of the CDR3 is TGTGCCAGCAGGCCCCACATTATCGGGGAGACCCAGTACTTC. This translates into CASRPHIIGETQYF.

The chain links TRBV18 to TRBJ1-1, with 12 bases aligning to TRBD1. CDR1 is KGHSH, CDR2 LQKENI, per germline. This CDR3 comprises 17 residues. V gave up 4 bases and J gave up 4 bases; unmatched junction bases: 10. The CDR3 loop is CASSQAGQGALLTEAFF. The CDR3 bases are TGTGCCAGCTCACAGGCGGGACAGGGGGCGCTTCTCACTGAAGCTTTCTTT.

CDR3 sequence: CASSADRGYEQYF. CDR3 nucleotides: TGTGCCAGTAGCGCTGACAGGGGTTACGAGCAGTACTTC. The chain uses TRBV19 and TRBJ2-7; 8 bases match TRBD1. J was trimmed by 4 bases and V by 6 bases; bases with no gene match: 5. CDR1 and CDR2 from the germline V gene are LNHDA and SQIVND (reference sequence). This CDR3 is 13 amino acids long.

The chain carries TRBV28 and TRBJ1-5, with TRBD1 as a possible D gene (6 bases). Trimming pared 6 bases from V and 4 bases from J, leaving 10 bases between. The CDR3 has 13 amino acids. The germline CDR1 and CDR2 sequences are MDHEN and SYDVKM. CDR3 DNA sequence: TGTGCCAGCAGCTCAGGGGTAAATCAGCCCCAGCATTTT. It is translated as CASSSGVNQPQHF. Using reference TRBV28 and TRBJ1-5 for the parts outside the CDR3, the full variable domain is DVKVTQSSRYLVKRTGEKVFLECVQDMDHENMFWYRQDPGLGLRLIYFSYDVKMKEKGDIPEGYSVSREKKERFSLILESASTNQTSMYLCASSSGVNQPQHFGDGTRLSIL.

In its sample, this clone ranks as medium-sized. The V gene is TRBV6-5, the J gene TRBJ2-2; D is uncertain. Trimming removed 8 bases at V and 6 bases at J, with 7 bases between. This CDR3 comprises 11 residues. Per germline, CDR1 MNHEY and CDR2 SVGAGI. CDR3 coding DNA: TGTGCCAGCCTTGGGCCCGGGGAGCTGTTTTTT. Protein product: CASLGPGELFF.

The chain couples TRBV7-3 to TRBJ2-5; no clear D gene. V was clipped by 4 bases and J by 5 bases, with 11 bases between them. The CDR3 contains 13 residues. CDR1 is SGHTA, CDR2 FQGTGA, per germline. The CDR3 reads CASSSRVWETQYF. The CDR3 nucleotides read TGTGCCAGCAGCTCCCGGGTTTGGGAGACCCAGTACTTC.

Points on this clone: At the DNA level, this CDR3 is encoded by other sequences in the same sample as well. The rearrangement links TRBV5-1 to TRBJ2-7; 10 bases are shared with TRBD1. Unmatched junction bases numbered 8, after V lost 4 bases and J lost 4 bases. The CDR3 spans 15 residues. Germline CDR1 and CDR2: SGHRS and YFSETQ. For the CDR3, the DNA is TGCGCCAGCAGCCCGCGACAGGGGGCTGATTACGAGCAGTACTTC. It specifies CASSPRQGADYEQYF. Full variable domain (remainder filled in from reference TRBV5-1 and TRBJ2-7): KAGVTQTPRYLIKTRGQQVTLSCSPISGHRSVSWYQQTPGQGLQFLFEYFSETQRNKGNFPGRFSGRQFSNSRSEMNVSTLELGDSALYLCASSPRQGADYEQYFGPGTRLTVT.

The chain has TRBV5-4 and TRBJ2-1; TRBD1 matches 7 bases. The CDR3 length is 13 residues. Germline CDR1 reads SGHNT; CDR2 reads YYREEE (reference sequence). V lost 4 bases and J lost 10; bases outside the gene matches: 8. The CDR3 nucleotides are TGTGCCAGCAGCGGAACAGGGGTGCGGGAGCAGTTCTTC. This encodes CASSGTGVREQFF.

This rearrangement joins TRBV10-2 to TRBJ2-3, with 13 nucleotides matching TRBD2. The junction had 3 bases not matched to a gene; V was cut back by 8 bases and J by 4 bases. Germline V gene sequence: CDR1 WSHSY, CDR2 SAAADI. The CDR3 has 14 amino acids. The CDR3 loop is CASGLAGAADTQYF. The CDR3 coding sequence is TGCGCCAGCGGACTAGCGGGGGCAGCAGATACGCAGTATTTT.

Only a few counts were recorded for this clone. The rearrangement joins TRBV27 to TRBJ1-4; TRBD1 matches 7 bases. CDR1 MNHEY and CDR2 SMNVEV come from the germline V gene (reference sequence). There are 18 residues in the CDR3. V dropped 4 bases and J dropped 0; count of bases not matched to a gene: 11. CDR3 sequence (DNA): TGTGCCAGCAGTTCACAGGGGTACGGGTCTGCAACTAATGAAAAACTGTTTTTT. This codes for CASSSQGYGSATNEKLFF.

A single count supports this clone. The rearrangement joins TRBV5-1 to TRBJ2-2, with a weak D call TRBD2 (6 bases). Between the trimmed V and J ends, which lost 1 base and 4 bases, there was a span of 8 bases. Germline CDR1 SGHRS, CDR2 YFSETQ. The CDR3 is made up of 14 amino acids. This chain's CDR3 is CASSLPGVTGELFF. The CDR3, as DNA: TGCGCCAGCAGCTTGCCGGGGGTCACCGGGGAGCTGTTTTTT.

The chain combines TRBV7-9 with TRBJ1-4; TRBD1 matches 7 bases. Germline-derived CDR1 and CDR2 are SEHNR and FQNEAQ (reference sequence). V gave up 4 bases and J gave up 0 bases; unmatched junction bases: 5. The CDR3 is made up of 16 amino acids. CDR3 loop: CASSSGQATTNEKLFF. In DNA form, the CDR3 reads TGTGCCAGCAGCTCAGGACAGGCAACAACTAATGAAAAACTGTTTTTT.

The chain has TRBV14 and TRBJ1-4; D remains ambiguous. The CDR3 spans 15 residues. Looked up from germline, CDR1 is SGHDN and CDR2 is FVKESK. V lost 0 bases and J lost 3, with 8 bases in between. The CDR3 loop is CASSQERQANEKLFF. In DNA, the CDR3 is TGTGCCAGCAGCCAAGAAAGGCAGGCTAATGAAAAACTGTTTTTT. The full variable domain, in which reference TRBV14 and TRBJ1-4 provide the parts outside the CDR3, is EAGVTQFPSHSVIEKGQTVTLRCDPISGHDNLYWYRRVMGKEIKFLLHFVKESKQDESGMPNNRFLAERTGGTYSTLKVQPAELEDSGVYFCASSQERQANEKLFFGSGTQLSVL.

The J gene is TRBJ2-3, the V gene TRBV4-3, with D perhaps matching TRBD2 (6 bases). This CDR3 comprises 20 residues. With 1 base removed from V and 0 bases from J, the gap between germline ends came to 23 bases. The V gene's germline CDR1 is LGHNA and CDR2 YSLEER. The CDR3 region has the DNA TGCGCCAGCAGCCAAGGAGTGAGTGTGGGGGGTTTCTCTAGCACAGATACGCAGTATTTT. Its protein is CASSQGVSVGGFSSTDTQYF.

The rearrangement links TRBV9 to TRBJ2-3; D may be TRBD1 (7 bases). In germline, CDR1 is SGDLS, CDR2 YYNGEE. V was shortened by 4 bases and J by 8 bases, with 8 bases between the two germline ends. The CDR3 spans 11 residues. CDR3 amino acids: CASSQGGTQYF. In nucleotides, the CDR3 is TGTGCCAGCAGCCAGGGGGGTACGCAGTATTTT.

The chain is built from TRBV27 and TRBJ2-5, with 7 bases lining up with TRBD1. Germline trimming cut 5 bases from V and 5 bases from J; bases unmatched to any gene: 8. Germline V gene data show CDR1 as MNHEY and CDR2 as SMNVEV (reference sequence). The CDR3 contains 14 residues. CDR3 protein: CASSRQGPRETQYF. The CDR3 nucleotides are TGTGCCAGCAGTCGACAGGGACCAAGGGAGACCCAGTACTTC.

Note on this clone: Other DNA variants within this sample encode the same CDR3. The rearrangement joins TRBV7-2 to TRBJ2-1; 8 bases map to TRBD2. Trimming took 4 bases from V and 4 from J; bases not matched to a gene: 12. Germline CDR1 is SGHTA and CDR2 is FQGNSA. The CDR3 loop spans 17 amino acids. CDR3 nucleotides: TGTGCCAGCAGCTCGCACCTTAGCGGGGTTTTTTACAATGAGCAGTTCTTC. Amino acids: CASSSHLSGVFYNEQFF.

V usage is TRBV2 and J usage is TRBJ1-4, with 8 bases lining up with TRBD1. Germline V gene lookup returns CDR1 SNHLY and CDR2 FYNNEI. The CDR3 consists of 14 residues. Losses at the gene ends were 6 bases for V and 5 bases for J; bases not matched to a gene: 5. CDR3 protein: CASRLDRANEKLFF. The CDR3 DNA is TGTGCCAGCAGATTGGACAGGGCGAATGAAAAACTGTTTTTT.

Concerning this clone itself: As the CDR3 is not closed by the conserved phenylalanine or tryptophan, this likely results from a read error. The DNA is omitted, as the CDR3 cannot be located on it reliably, and the CDR3 follows TCRdb's listing. The chain joins TRBV20-1 to TRBJ2-6; TRBD2 is taken as the D call from the table, unchecked against the DNA. Germline V gene sequence: CDR1 DFQATT, CDR2 SNEGSKA (reference sequence). The CDR3 is 9 residues long, counting both termini. CDR3 protein: CSARATRRS.

The chain recombines TRBV10-1 with TRBJ2-2; 9 nucleotides line up with TRBD2. Germline trimming cut 6 bases from V and 3 bases from J; bases unmatched to any gene: 2. This CDR3 contains 14 residues. Germline CDR1 is WNHNN and CDR2 is SYGVQD (reference sequence). The CDR3 coding sequence is TGCGCCAGCAGAGCTAGCGGGGACACCGGGGAGCTGTTTTTT. This translates into CASRASGDTGELFF.

The rearrangement joins TRBV7-6 to TRBJ1-3, with no clear D. CDR1 is SGHVS, CDR2 FNYEAQ, per germline. The ends were cut back, 1 base at V and 6 bases at J, with 16 bases in the middle. The CDR3 runs 16 residues. The CDR3 DNA follows: TGTGCCAGCAGCTTAGGTCCCCGGGGAACCTTAAACACCATATATTTT. Translating it yields CASSLGPRGTLNTIYF. The variable domain in full, completed from reference TRBV7-6 and TRBJ1-3, reads GAGVSQSPRYKVTKRGQDVALRCDPISGHVSLYWYRQALGQGPEFLTYFNYEAQQDKSGLPNDRFSAERPEGSISTLTIQRTEQRDSAMYRCASSLGPRGTLNTIYFGEGSWLTVV.

This chain links TRBV7-9 with TRBJ2-3; D is undetermined. V lost 6 bases, J lost 0 bases, and 16 bases lay in between. The CDR3 is made up of 16 amino acids. Germline CDR1 SEHNR, CDR2 FQNEAQ (reference sequence). The CDR3 loop reads CASSPRRPLSTDTQYF. The CDR3 DNA sequence: TGTGCCAGCAGTCCCCGCAGGCCTTTAAGCACAGATACGCAGTATTTT.

The rearrangement joins TRBV7-3 to TRBJ1-1; 9 bases map to TRBD1. CDR3 size: 13 residues. Germline CDR1 is SGHTA and CDR2 is FQGTGA. Germline trimming cut 3 bases from V and 4 bases from J; bases unmatched to any gene: 0. The CDR3 loop is CASSLGQGTEAFF. The CDR3 DNA reads as TGTGCCAGCAGCTTGGGACAGGGCACTGAAGCTTTCTTT. Full variable domain (remainder filled in from reference TRBV7-3 and TRBJ1-1): GAGVSQTPSNKVTEKGKYVELRCDPISGHTALYWYRQSLGQGPEFLIYFQGTGAADDSGLPNDRFFAVRPEGSVSTLKIQRTERGDSAVYLCASSLGQGTEAFFGQGTRLTVV.

The genes are TRBV27 and TRBJ1-6; perhaps TRBD1 as D (6 bases). The CDR3 length is 15 residues. Germline V lookup: CDR1 MNHEY, CDR2 SMNVEV (reference sequence). The V and J ends lost 3 bases and 7 bases respectively, with 13 bases between them. The DNA for the CDR3 is TGTGCCAGCAGTTTTACCAGACAGGCAAATTCACCCCTCCACTTT. It yields the protein CASSFTRQANSPLHF.

V usage is TRBV9 and J usage is TRBJ2-1; TRBD2 matches 10 bases. The trim removed 3 bases at V and 6 bases at J, leaving 9 bases unmatched. CDR3 size: 16 residues. From germline, CDR1 is SGDLS and CDR2 YYNGEE. This CDR3 is CASSGRLAGFPNEQFF. The DNA for the CDR3 is TGTGCCAGCAGCGGTCGACTAGCGGGTTTCCCCAATGAGCAGTTCTTC.

This chain uses TRBV7-2 with TRBJ1-3; tentative D call: TRBD1 (6 bases). Looked up from germline, CDR1 is SGHTA and CDR2 is FQGNSA. V lost 0 bases, J lost 4 bases, and 10 bases lay in between. The CDR3 consists of 15 residues. DNA of the CDR3: TGTGCCAGCAGCTTAGCGCAGGGGCGCGGAAACACCATATATTTT. As protein: CASSLAQGRGNTIYF.

The J gene is TRBJ1-3, the V gene TRBV7-7; 7 bases match TRBD1. Germline loops: CDR1 SSHAT, CDR2 FNYEAQ (reference sequence). Losses at the gene ends were 5 bases for V and 2 bases for J; bases not matched to a gene: 6. The length of the CDR3 is 15 residues. This chain's CDR3 is CASSALRGPGNTIYF. The CDR3 DNA is TGTGCCAGCAGCGCCCTAAGGGGGCCTGGAAACACCATATATTTT.